These T cell receptor beta chains were read from a single sample in a study of cytomegalovirus exposure and HLA in healthy donors. Repertoires were generated with immunoSEQ multiplex PCR, while TCRdb's copy carries only in-frame clones and drops some. Among about 150,000 clones, over 60% were seen once, and the ten largest hold 1.7%. Material: PBMCs. These receptors all come from a woman under 40 in good health and CMV-seronegative. Each CDR3 is given without its conserved first and last residue. Each record gives: V gene, J gene, clone size, CDR3 protein. A row's size may be missing; if present it is once, few, many or a size class.

V: TRBV11-2; J: TRBJ2-7; size: .; CDR3: ASSPRQGKGYEQY
V: TRBV21-1; J: TRBJ1-5; size: .; CDR3: ASSLKTGCQPQH
V: TRBV7-2; J: TRBJ2-5; size: .; CDR3: ASSLGFSGGAVETQY
V: TRBV29-1; J: TRBJ2-7; size: .; CDR3: SVEVRPSSYEQY
V: TRBV9; J: TRBJ1-4; size: .; CDR3: ASSVEQGREKLF
V: TRBV7-2; J: TRBJ1-1; size: few; CDR3: ASSQKTYTEAF
V: TRBV30; J: TRBJ1-4; size: .; CDR3: AWGAGGEGEKLF
V: TRBV25-1; J: TRBJ1-1; size: .; CDR3: ASRAAGGGTEAF
V: TRBV11-2; J: TRBJ2-5; size: .; CDR3: ASSLGTSGGVGETQY
V: TRBV2; J: TRBJ1-5; size: .; CDR3: ASKRDSEVFRPQH
V: TRBV2; J: TRBJ2-1; size: few; CDR3: ASRPGQGSDEQF
V: TRBV25-1; J: TRBJ1-2; size: .; CDR3: ASSERALNYGYT
V: TRBV5-1; J: TRBJ2-1; size: few; CDR3: ASSFPGDGPSSYNEQF
V: TRBV5-1; J: TRBJ1-1; size: .; CDR3: ASSLLTTENTEAF
V: TRBV29-1; J: TRBJ2-7; size: .; CDR3: SVEVLAAAEQY
V: TRBV10-3; J: TRBJ2-3; size: .; CDR3: AISEEADTQY
V: TRBV7-2; J: TRBJ2-2; size: .; CDR3: ASSPRGELF
V: TRBV2; J: TRBJ1-5; size: .; CDR3: ASSEKRGSNQPQH
V: TRBV15; J: TRBJ1-1; size: .; CDR3: ATSREPSTEAF
V: TRBV9; J: TRBJ2-2; size: .; CDR3: ASSVTSGGGPTGELF
V: TRBV11-2; J: TRBJ2-1; size: .; CDR3: ASSLSVVGASSYNEQF
V: TRBV6-5; J: TRBJ1-3; size: .; CDR3: ASILRPGNTIY
V: TRBV4-1; J: TRBJ2-1; size: few; CDR3: ASSQAGGTGTYNEQF
V: TRBV7-9; J: TRBJ1-2; size: .; CDR3: ASSSSIGTGYNNYGYT
V: TRBV5-1; J: TRBJ1-1; size: .; CDR3: ASSLGPGQRNTEAF
V: TRBV12-5; J: TRBJ2-7; size: once; CDR3: ASGLGLGQTYEQY
V: TRBV6-5; J: TRBJ2-5; size: .; CDR3: ASSYGREETQY
V: TRBV12-5; J: TRBJ1-2; size: .; CDR3: ASGFMGQFNYGYT
V: TRBV7-2; J: TRBJ1-5; size: .; CDR3: ASSLVGGNQPQH
V: TRBV7-2; J: TRBJ1-5; size: .; CDR3: ASSLAFGGSVQPQH
V: TRBV25-1; J: TRBJ2-7; size: .; CDR3: ASSAYEQY
V: TRBV7-8; J: TRBJ1-2; size: .; CDR3: ASTRTGRYGYT
V: TRBV5-1; J: TRBJ2-3; size: few; CDR3: ASSFTSSDTQY
V: TRBV27; J: TRBJ1-3; size: .; CDR3: ASSFRQGPWTGNTIY
V: TRBV7-3; J: TRBJ2-1; size: .; CDR3: ASSLFPQTGTGPNEQF
V: TRBV7-9; J: TRBJ1-2; size: .; CDR3: ASSSWTGDPHGYT
V: TRBV6-6; J: TRBJ2-3; size: .; CDR3: ASNRGTGRSDTQY
V: TRBV9; J: TRBJ1-2; size: .; CDR3: ASSAGHYGYT
V: TRBV7-8; J: TRBJ2-1; size: .; CDR3: ASSLGSSGASSYNEQF
V: TRBV6-1; J: TRBJ2-1; size: .; CDR3: ASSDLTGGNEQF
V: TRBV5-1; J: TRBJ1-2; size: .; CDR3: ASSWGTGEAYGYT
V: TRBV9; J: TRBJ1-3; size: .; CDR3: ASSGRVQGRGGNTIY
V: TRBV7-3; J: TRBJ2-2; size: few; CDR3: ASSPRGTVNTGELF
V: TRBV5-6; J: TRBJ2-7; size: .; CDR3: ASSRDINYEQY
V: TRBV11-2; J: TRBJ1-3; size: .; CDR3: ASSSVQGGNTIY
V: TRBV6-6; J: TRBJ2-7; size: .; CDR3: ASSYVGGEQY
V: TRBV5-1; J: TRBJ1-6; size: .; CDR3: ASSPRGGAMGDSPLH
V: TRBV4-2; J: TRBJ2-1; size: .; CDR3: ASSRTSGGPLDEQF
V: TRBV19; J: TRBJ1-5; size: .; CDR3: ASSQNSNQPQH
V: TRBV5-6; J: TRBJ1-1; size: .; CDR3: ASSFWDRMNTEAF
V: TRBV2; J: TRBJ1-1; size: .; CDR3: ASSESRESEAF
V: TRBV7-2; J: TRBJ1-2; size: .; CDR3: ASSLYRLGYT